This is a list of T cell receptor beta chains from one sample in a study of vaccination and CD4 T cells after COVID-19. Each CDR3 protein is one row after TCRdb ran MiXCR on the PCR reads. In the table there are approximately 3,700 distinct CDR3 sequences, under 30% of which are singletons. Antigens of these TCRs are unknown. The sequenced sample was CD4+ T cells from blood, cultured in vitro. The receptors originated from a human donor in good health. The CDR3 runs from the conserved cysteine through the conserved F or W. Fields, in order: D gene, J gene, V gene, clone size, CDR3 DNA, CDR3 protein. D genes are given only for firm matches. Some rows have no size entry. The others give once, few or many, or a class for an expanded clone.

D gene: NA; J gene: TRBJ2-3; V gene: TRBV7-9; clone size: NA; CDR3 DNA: TGTGCCAGCAGCACGCCCCCAGTCATCAGGGTAAACACAGATACGCAGTATTTT; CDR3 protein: CASSTPPVIRVNTDTQYF
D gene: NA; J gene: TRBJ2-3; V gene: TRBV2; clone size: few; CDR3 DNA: TGTGCCAGCAGTCGGGGCACAGATACGCAGTATTTT; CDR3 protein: CASSRGTDTQYF
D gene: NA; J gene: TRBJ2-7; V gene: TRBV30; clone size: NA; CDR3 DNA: TGTGCCTGGAGACAACCAGGAGGCAACTCCTACGAGCAGTACTTC; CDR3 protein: CAWRQPGGNSYEQYF
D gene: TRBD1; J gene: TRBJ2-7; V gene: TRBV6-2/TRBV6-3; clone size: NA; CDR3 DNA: TGTGCCAGCAGTTATAGCCACGGACAGGGACACTTC; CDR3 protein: CASSYSHGQGHF
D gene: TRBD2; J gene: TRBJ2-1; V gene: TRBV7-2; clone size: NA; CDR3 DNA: TGTGCCAGCAGCTTAACAGCTAGCGGGGGAGGTGAGCAGTTCTTC; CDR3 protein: CASSLTASGGGEQFF
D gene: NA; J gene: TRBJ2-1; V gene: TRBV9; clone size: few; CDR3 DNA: TGTGCCAGCAGCGCCACCATTGGGCGGGGAGCTTACAATGAGCAGTTCTTC; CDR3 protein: CASSATIGRGAYNEQFF
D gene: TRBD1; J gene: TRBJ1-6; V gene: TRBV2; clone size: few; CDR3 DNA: TGTGGGAAAGGACAGGGGGCGAATTCACCCCTCCACTTT; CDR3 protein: CGKGQGANSPLHF
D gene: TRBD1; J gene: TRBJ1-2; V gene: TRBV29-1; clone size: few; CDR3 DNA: TGCAGCGTTGAAAAGGGGGCCTACTATGGCTACACCTTC; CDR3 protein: CSVEKGAYYGYTF
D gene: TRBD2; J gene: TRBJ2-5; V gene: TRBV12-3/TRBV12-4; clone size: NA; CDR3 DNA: TGTGCCAGCATTCGAGCGGGGGAGGAGACCCAGTACTTC; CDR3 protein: CASIRAGEETQYF
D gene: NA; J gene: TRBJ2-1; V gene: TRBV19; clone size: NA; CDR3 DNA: TGTGCCAGTAGTATTCCATTAAATGAGCAGTTCTTC; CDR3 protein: CASSIPLNEQFF
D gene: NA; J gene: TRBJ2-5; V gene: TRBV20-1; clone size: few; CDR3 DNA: TGCAGTGATCGGGAACAAGAGACCCAGTACTTC; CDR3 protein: CSDREQETQYF
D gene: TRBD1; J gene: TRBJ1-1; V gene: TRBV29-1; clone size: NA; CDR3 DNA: TGCAGCGTTGAGGGACAGGGGCAGAGAGCTTTCTTT; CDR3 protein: CSVEGQGQRAFF
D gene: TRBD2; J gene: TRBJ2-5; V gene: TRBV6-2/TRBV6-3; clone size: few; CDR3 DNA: TGTGCCAGCAGGCGGACTAGGGAGACCCAGTACTTC; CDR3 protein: CASRRTRETQYF
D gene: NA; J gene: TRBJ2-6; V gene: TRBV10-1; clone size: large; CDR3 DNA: TGCGCCAGCAGTGTTGAGCGACGCTCTGGGGCCAACGTCCTGACTTTC; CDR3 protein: CASSVERRSGANVLTF
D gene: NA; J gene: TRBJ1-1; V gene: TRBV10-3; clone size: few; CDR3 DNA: TGTGCCATCAGGGGGAGAGAGGACACTGAAGCTTTCTTT; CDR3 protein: CAIRGREDTEAFF
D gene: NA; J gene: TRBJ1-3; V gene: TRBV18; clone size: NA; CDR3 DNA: TGTGCCAGCTCCCCAGTGATCTCTGGAAACACCATATATTTT; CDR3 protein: CASSPVISGNTIYF
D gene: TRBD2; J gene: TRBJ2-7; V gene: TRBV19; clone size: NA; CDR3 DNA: TGTGCCAGTAGTCCCCAGCGGGGAAGGGAGCAGTACTTC; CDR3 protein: CASSPQRGREQYF
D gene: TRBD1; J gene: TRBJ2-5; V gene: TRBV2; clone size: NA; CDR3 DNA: TGTGCCAGCAGTGAACAGGGACAGGGGGCGGGGACCCAGTACTTC; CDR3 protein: CASSEQGQGAGTQYF
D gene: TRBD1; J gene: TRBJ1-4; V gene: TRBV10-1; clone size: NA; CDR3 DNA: TGCGCCAGCTTAGACAGGGGGCGCGTGGTAGAAAAACTGTTTTTT; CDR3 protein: CASLDRGRVVEKLFF
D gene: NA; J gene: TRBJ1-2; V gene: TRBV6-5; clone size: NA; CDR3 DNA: TGTGCCAACAGTTCGGGTCCTCAAAACCAAGGCTACACCTTC; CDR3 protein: CANSSGPQNQGYTF
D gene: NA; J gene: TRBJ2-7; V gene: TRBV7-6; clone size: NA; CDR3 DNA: TGTGCCAGCAGCAAAGTTACGGGGGAGCAGTACTTC; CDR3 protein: CASSKVTGEQYF
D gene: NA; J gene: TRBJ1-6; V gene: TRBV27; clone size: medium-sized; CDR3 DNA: TGTGCCAGCACGGCACGGCCTCCTTATTCACCCCTCCACTTT; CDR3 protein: CASTARPPYSPLHF
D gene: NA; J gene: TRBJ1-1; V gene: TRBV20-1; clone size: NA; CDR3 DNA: TGCAGTGCTAGTCGGCTCTCGCCGGGCGCTGAAGCTTTCTTT; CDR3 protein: CSASRLSPGAEAFF